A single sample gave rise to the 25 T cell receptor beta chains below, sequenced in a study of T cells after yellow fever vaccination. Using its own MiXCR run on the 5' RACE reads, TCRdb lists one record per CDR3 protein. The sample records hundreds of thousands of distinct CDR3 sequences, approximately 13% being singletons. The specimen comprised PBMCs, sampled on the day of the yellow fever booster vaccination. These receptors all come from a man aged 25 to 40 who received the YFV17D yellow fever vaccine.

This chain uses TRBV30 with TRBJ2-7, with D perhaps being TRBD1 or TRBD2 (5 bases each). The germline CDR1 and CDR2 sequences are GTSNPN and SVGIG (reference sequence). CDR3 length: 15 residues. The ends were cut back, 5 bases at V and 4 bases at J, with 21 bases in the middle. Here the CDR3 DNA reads TGTGCCTGGGGCCCGGGGCTTCCTGGGCAATACGAGCAGTACTTC. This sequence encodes CAWGPGLPGQYEQYF.

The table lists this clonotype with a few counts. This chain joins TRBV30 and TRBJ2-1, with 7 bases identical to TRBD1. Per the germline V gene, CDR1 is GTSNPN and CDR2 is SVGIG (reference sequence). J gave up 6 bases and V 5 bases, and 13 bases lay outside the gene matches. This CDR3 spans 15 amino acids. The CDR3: CAWWTPGQGVNEQFF. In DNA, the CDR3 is TGTGCCTGGTGGACCCCAGGGCAGGGGGTCAATGAGCAGTTCTTC.

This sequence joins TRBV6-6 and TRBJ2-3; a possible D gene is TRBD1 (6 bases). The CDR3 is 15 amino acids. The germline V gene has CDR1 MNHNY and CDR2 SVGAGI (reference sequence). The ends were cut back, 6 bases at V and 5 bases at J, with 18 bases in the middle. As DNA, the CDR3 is TGTGCCAGCAGCCCGGGTGGGGGCTTTGAAGATACGCAGTATTTT. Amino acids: CASSPGGGFEDTQYF.

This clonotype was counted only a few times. The CDR3 is CASSFPAGDTQYF. The CDR3 bases are TGTGCCAGCAGTTTCCCGGCCGGAGATACGCAGTATTTT. The rearrangement joins TRBV6-5 to TRBJ2-3, with D uncertain. There are 13 residues in the CDR3. Per the germline V gene, CDR1 is MNHEY and CDR2 is SVGAGI. V was cut by 4 bases and J by 5 bases, with 10 bases left in between.

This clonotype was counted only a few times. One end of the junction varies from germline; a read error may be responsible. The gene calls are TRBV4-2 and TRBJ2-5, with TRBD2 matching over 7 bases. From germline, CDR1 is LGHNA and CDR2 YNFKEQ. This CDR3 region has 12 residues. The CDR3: CASSQSRESQYF. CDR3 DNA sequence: TGTGCCAGCAGCCAATCGCGGGAGAGCCAGTACTTC.

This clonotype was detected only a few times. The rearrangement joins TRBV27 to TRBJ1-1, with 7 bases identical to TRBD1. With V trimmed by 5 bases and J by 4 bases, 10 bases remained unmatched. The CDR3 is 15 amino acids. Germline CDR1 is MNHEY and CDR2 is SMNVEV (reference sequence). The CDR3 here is CASSKQQGRSTEAFF. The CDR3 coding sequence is TGTGCCAGCAGTAAACAACAGGGGCGCAGCACTGAAGCTTTCTTT.

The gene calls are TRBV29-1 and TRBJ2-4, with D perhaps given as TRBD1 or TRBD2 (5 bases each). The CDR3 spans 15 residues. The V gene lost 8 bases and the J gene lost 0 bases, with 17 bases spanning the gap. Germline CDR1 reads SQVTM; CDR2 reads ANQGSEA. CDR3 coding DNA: TGCAGCATAGGGGACGGAATTCTAGCCAAAAACATTCAGTACTTC. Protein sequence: CSIGDGILAKNIQYF.

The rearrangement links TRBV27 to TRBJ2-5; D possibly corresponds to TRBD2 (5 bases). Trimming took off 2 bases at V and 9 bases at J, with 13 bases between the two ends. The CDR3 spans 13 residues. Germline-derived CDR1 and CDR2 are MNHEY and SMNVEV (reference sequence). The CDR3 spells CASSLRTPRAQYF. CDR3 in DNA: TGTGCCAGCAGTTTACGTACCCCGAGGGCCCAGTACTTC.

Here the CDR3 reads CAWSVSLLGYNEQFF. In DNA, the CDR3 is TGTGCCTGGAGTGTCTCCCTATTGGGGTACAATGAGCAGTTCTTC. The chain has TRBV30 and TRBJ2-1; D remains unclear. The germline V gene encodes CDR1 GTSNPN and CDR2 SVGIG (reference sequence). Trimming took 0 bases from V and 4 from J, leaving 13 bases between them. The CDR3 is made up of 15 amino acids.

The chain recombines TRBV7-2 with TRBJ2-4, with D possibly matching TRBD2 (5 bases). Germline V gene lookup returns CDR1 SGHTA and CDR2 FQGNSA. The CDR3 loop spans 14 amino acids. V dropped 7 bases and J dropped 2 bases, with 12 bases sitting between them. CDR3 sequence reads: CASTGGGTKNIQYF. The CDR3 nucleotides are TGTGCCAGCACAGGAGGTGGAACCAAAAACATTCAGTACTTC.

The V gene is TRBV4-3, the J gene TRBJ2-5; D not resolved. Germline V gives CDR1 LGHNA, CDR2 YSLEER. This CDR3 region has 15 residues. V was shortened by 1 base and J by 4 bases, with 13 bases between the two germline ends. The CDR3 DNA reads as TGCGCCAGCAGCCAAGCGCACAGAGATATAGAGACCCAGTACTTC. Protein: CASSQAHRDIETQYF.

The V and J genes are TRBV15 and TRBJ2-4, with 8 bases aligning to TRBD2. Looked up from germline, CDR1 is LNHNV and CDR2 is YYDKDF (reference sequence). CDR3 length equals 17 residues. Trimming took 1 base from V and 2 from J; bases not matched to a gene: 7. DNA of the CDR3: TGTGCCACCAGCAGAGGACGGGAGGGCCTGACCAAAAACATTCAGTACTTC. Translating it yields CATSRGREGLTKNIQYF.

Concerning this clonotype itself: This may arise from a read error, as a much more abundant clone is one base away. The CDR3 bases are TGTGCCAGCAGCTTAAATCGTGGTTCGTCCTACGAGCAGTACTTC. It specifies CASSLNRGSSYEQYF. The V call is TRBV11-2, the J call TRBJ2-7; D is undetermined. The V end lost 2 bases, the J end lost 1 base, and 12 bases lay between the germline ends. The V gene's germline CDR1 is SGHAT and CDR2 FQNNGV. The CDR3 length is 15 residues.

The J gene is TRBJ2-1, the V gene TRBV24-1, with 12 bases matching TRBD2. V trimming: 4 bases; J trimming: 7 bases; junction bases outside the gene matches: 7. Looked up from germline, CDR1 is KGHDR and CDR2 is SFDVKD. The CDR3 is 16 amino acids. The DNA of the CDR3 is TGTGCCACCAGTGACCCGACTAGCGGGAGAGAGAATGAGCAGTTCTTC. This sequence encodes CATSDPTSGRENEQFF.

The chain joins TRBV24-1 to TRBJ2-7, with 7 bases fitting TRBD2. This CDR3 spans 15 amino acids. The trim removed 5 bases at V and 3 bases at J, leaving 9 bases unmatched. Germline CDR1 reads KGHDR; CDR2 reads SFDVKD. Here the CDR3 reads CATSVRRDYDYEQYF. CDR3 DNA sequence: TGTGCCACCAGTGTCCGCCGGGACTACGACTACGAGCAGTACTTC.

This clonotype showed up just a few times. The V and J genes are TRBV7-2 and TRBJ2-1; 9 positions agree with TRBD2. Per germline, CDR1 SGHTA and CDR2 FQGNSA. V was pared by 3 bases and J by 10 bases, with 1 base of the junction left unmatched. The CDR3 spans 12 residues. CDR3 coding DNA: TGTGCCAGCAGCTTCGGGACTAGCGAGCAGTTCTTC. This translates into CASSFGTSEQFF.

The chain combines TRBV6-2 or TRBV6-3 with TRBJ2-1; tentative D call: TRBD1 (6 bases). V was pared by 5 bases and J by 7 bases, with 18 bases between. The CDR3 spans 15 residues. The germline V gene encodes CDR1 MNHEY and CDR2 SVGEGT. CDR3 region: CASSAPGRGNNEQFF. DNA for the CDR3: TGTGCCAGCAGTGCCCCCGGAAGGGGGAATAATGAGCAGTTCTTC.

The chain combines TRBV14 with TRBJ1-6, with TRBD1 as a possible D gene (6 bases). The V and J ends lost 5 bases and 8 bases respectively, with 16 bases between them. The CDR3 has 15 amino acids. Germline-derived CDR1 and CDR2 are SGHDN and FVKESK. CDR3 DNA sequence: TGTGCCAGCAGCACCTACCCACAGGGTTATTCACCCCTCCACTTT. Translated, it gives CASSTYPQGYSPLHF.

The CDR3 DNA sequence: TGTGCCTGGAGGCCGTCCCGCCCGGGATACGAGCAGTACTTC. This sequence encodes CAWRPSRPGYEQYF. The chain is built from TRBV30 and TRBJ2-7; TRBD2 is a possible D gene (5 bases). CDR1 and CDR2 from the germline V gene are GTSNPN and SVGIG (reference sequence). This CDR3 is 14 amino acids long. The V end was cut by 3 bases, the J end by 4 bases, with 16 bases between.

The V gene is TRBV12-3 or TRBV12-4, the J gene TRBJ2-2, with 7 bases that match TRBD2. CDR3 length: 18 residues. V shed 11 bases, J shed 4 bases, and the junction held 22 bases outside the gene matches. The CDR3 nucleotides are TGTGCCTTCTGTTTAGCGTTCGGCGGGAGTATCGTCACCGGGGAGCTGTTTTTT. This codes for CAFCLAFGGSIVTGELFF.

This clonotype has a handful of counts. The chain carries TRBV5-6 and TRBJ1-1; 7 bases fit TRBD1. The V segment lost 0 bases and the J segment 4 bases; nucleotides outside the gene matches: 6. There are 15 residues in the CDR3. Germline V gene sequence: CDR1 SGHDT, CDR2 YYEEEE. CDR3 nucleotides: TGTGCCAGCAGCTTGGACGACAGGGTAATCACTGAAGCTTTCTTT. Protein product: CASSLDDRVITEAFF.

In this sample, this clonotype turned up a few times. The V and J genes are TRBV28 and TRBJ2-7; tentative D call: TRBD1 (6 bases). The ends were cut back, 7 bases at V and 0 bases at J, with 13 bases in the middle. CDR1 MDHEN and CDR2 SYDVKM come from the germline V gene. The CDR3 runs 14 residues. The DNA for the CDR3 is TGTGCCAGCACGGTAGGGGACATCTCCTACGAGCAGTACTTC. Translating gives CASTVGDISYEQYF. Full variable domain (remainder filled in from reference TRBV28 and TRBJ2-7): DVKVTQSSRYLVKRTGEKVFLECVQDMDHENMFWYRQDPGLGLRLIYFSYDVKMKEKGDIPEGYSVSREKKERFSLILESASTNQTSMYLCASTVGDISYEQYFGPGTRLTVT.

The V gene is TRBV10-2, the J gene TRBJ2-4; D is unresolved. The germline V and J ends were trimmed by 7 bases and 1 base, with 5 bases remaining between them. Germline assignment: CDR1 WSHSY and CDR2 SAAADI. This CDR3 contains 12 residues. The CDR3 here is CASTAAKNIQYF. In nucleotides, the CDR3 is TGCGCCAGCACAGCGGCCAAAAACATTCAGTACTTC.

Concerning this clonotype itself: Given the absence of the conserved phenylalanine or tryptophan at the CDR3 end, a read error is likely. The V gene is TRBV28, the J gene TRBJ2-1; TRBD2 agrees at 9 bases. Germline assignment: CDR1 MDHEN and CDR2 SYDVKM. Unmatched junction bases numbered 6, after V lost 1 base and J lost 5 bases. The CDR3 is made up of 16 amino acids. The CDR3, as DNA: TGTGCCAGCAGTTTATTGAGTAGCGGGAGCGACAATGAGCAGTTCATC. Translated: CASSLLSSGSDNEQFI.

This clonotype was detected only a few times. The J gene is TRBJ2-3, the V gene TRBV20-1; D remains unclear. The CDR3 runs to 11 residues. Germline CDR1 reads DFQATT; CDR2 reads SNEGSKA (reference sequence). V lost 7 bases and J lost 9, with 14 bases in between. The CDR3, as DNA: TGCAGTGGGGCCCCCGCCAGCACGCAGTATTTT. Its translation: CSGAPASTQYF.